This is a list of T cell receptor beta chains from one sample in a study of vaccination and CD4 T cells after COVID-19. These receptors' antigens are unknown. TCRdb re-called the PCR reads through MiXCR, storing one row per CDR3 protein. The table includes 7,000 to 9,000 distinct CDR3 sequences, about three quarters detected once. The material sequenced was CD4+ T cells from blood, cultured in vitro. The source of these receptors is a human donor who had recovered from COVID-19. CDR3s include the opening cysteine and the closing phenylalanine or tryptophan. Fields, in order: V gene, clone size, D gene, J gene, CDR3 DNA, CDR3 protein. A D gene is named only where the DNA matches it firmly. Some rows mark clone size as missing; the rest say once, few, many or name a class of expanded clone.

v_gene: TRBV14; abundance: .; d_gene: .; j_gene: TRBJ1-6; CDR3nt: TGTGCCAGCAGCCAAGTTGCCGGCGTGAGGTTGGCACCCCTCCACTTT; CDR3aa: CASSQVAGVRLAPLHF
v_gene: TRBV28; abundance: .; d_gene: .; j_gene: TRBJ2-7; CDR3nt: TGTGCCAGTAGACAGGACCCCTACGAGCAGTACTTC; CDR3aa: CASRQDPYEQYF
v_gene: TRBV11-3; abundance: .; d_gene: .; j_gene: TRBJ1-2; CDR3nt: TGTGCCAGCAGCCGGGGGTTCGATGGCTACACCTTC; CDR3aa: CASSRGFDGYTF
v_gene: TRBV6-2/TRBV6-3; abundance: .; d_gene: TRBD1; j_gene: TRBJ2-1; CDR3nt: TGTGCCAGCAGGGGACAGGGTAGCGATGAGCAGTTCTTC; CDR3aa: CASRGQGSDEQFF
v_gene: TRBV12-3/TRBV12-4; abundance: .; d_gene: .; j_gene: TRBJ1-2; CDR3nt: TGTGCCAGCAGCCTGGAGAGTGGAGGCTACACCTTC; CDR3aa: CASSLESGGYTF
v_gene: TRBV7-2; abundance: .; d_gene: TRBD1; j_gene: TRBJ1-3; CDR3nt: TGTGCCAGCAGCCCATATACAGGGGGCGCGTATGGAAACACCATATATTTT; CDR3aa: CASSPYTGGAYGNTIYF
v_gene: TRBV7-2; abundance: few; d_gene: .; j_gene: TRBJ2-3; CDR3nt: TGTGCCAGCAGCTTAGAGGCAGGGTTCTTGACAGATACGCAGTATTTT; CDR3aa: CASSLEAGFLTDTQYF
v_gene: TRBV6-1; abundance: .; d_gene: .; j_gene: TRBJ2-5; CDR3nt: TGTGCCAGCAGTGAACGGGAGACCCAGTACTTC; CDR3aa: CASSERETQYF
v_gene: TRBV19; abundance: medium-sized; d_gene: TRBD1; j_gene: TRBJ2-1; CDR3nt: TGTGCCAGTAGCCCCCGGGGGACAGGGGGCATTCGCTCCTACAATGAGCAGTTCTTC; CDR3aa: CASSPRGTGGIRSYNEQFF
v_gene: TRBV15; abundance: .; d_gene: .; j_gene: TRBJ1-5; CDR3nt: TGTGCCACCAGCACCCCCCGGGACCGCTATAGCAATCAGCCCCAGCATTTT; CDR3aa: CATSTPRDRYSNQPQHF
v_gene: TRBV6-1; abundance: .; d_gene: .; j_gene: TRBJ1-1; CDR3nt: TGTGCCAGCAGTGCCCGTTGGGGAGGGCCCTTAACTGAAGCTTTCTTT; CDR3aa: CASSARWGGPLTEAFF
v_gene: TRBV24-1; abundance: few; d_gene: .; j_gene: TRBJ2-3; CDR3nt: TGTGCCACCAGTGATTTCGAGGATTCTTACACAGATACGCAGTATTTT; CDR3aa: CATSDFEDSYTDTQYF
v_gene: TRBV7-2; abundance: .; d_gene: TRBD1; j_gene: TRBJ2-3; CDR3nt: TGTGCCAGCAGCTTAGTTTACGGACAGGGGGCGACAGATACGCAGTATTTT; CDR3aa: CASSLVYGQGATDTQYF
v_gene: TRBV20-1; abundance: .; d_gene: .; j_gene: TRBJ2-7; CDR3nt: TGCAGTGCCCCCGCCTTCTCCGGGCTAGTCTCCTACGAGCAGTACTTC; CDR3aa: CSAPAFSGLVSYEQYF
v_gene: TRBV4-3; abundance: .; d_gene: TRBD1; j_gene: TRBJ1-3; CDR3nt: TGCGCCAGCAGCCAAGACCAGGGGGCGAACACCATATATTTT; CDR3aa: CASSQDQGANTIYF
v_gene: TRBV28; abundance: .; d_gene: .; j_gene: TRBJ1-5; CDR3nt: TGTGCCAGCAGTTTACAGGAAACCTATAGCAATCAGCCCCAGCATTTT; CDR3aa: CASSLQETYSNQPQHF
v_gene: TRBV20-1; abundance: .; d_gene: .; j_gene: TRBJ2-1; CDR3nt: TGCAGCGGGGCTAGCGACATCTCCTACAATGAGCAGTTCTTC; CDR3aa: CSGASDISYNEQFF
v_gene: TRBV6-2/TRBV6-3; abundance: .; d_gene: .; j_gene: TRBJ2-2; CDR3nt: TGTGCCAGCACCGATTCCACCGACAGGTCAACGGGGGAGCTGTTTTTT; CDR3aa: CASTDSTDRSTGELFF
v_gene: TRBV11-2; abundance: .; d_gene: .; j_gene: TRBJ1-5; CDR3nt: TGTGCCAGCAGCCCAGGGGAGGGCAATCAGCCCCAGCATTTT; CDR3aa: CASSPGEGNQPQHF
v_gene: TRBV30; abundance: .; d_gene: .; j_gene: TRBJ1-6; CDR3nt: TGTGCCTGGAGTGCCGGCACTCCTGCTATCTATAATTCACCCCTCCACTTT; CDR3aa: CAWSAGTPAIYNSPLHF
v_gene: TRBV6-5; abundance: .; d_gene: .; j_gene: TRBJ1-3; CDR3nt: TGTGCCAGCAGTTTACCCCCTGGGGCAGGCGGCTCTGGAAACACCATATATTTT; CDR3aa: CASSLPPGAGGSGNTIYF
v_gene: TRBV20-1; abundance: few; d_gene: .; j_gene: TRBJ2-5; CDR3nt: TGCAGTGCCGAATATGGTGCAGTTATGGAGACCCAGTACTTC; CDR3aa: CSAEYGAVMETQYF
v_gene: TRBV15; abundance: few; d_gene: .; j_gene: TRBJ1-5; CDR3nt: TGTGCCACCAGCAGAGATAGGGGTAATAGCAATCAGCCCCAGCATTTT; CDR3aa: CATSRDRGNSNQPQHF
v_gene: TRBV7-2; abundance: .; d_gene: .; j_gene: TRBJ2-3; CDR3nt: TGTGCCAGCAGCTTAGGGACTGGTACAGATACGCAGTATTTT; CDR3aa: CASSLGTGTDTQYF
v_gene: TRBV3-1; abundance: medium-sized; d_gene: .; j_gene: TRBJ2-5; CDR3nt: TGTGCCAGCAGGTCCAGGGTCGGAGAGACCCAGTACTTC; CDR3aa: CASRSRVGETQYF
v_gene: TRBV24-1; abundance: .; d_gene: .; j_gene: TRBJ2-6; CDR3nt: TGTGCCACCAGTGATTTGGGTTCTGGGGCCAACGTCCTGACTTTC; CDR3aa: CATSDLGSGANVLTF
v_gene: TRBV7-2; abundance: once; d_gene: .; j_gene: TRBJ1-1; CDR3nt: TGTGCCAGCAGCTTAGTTAGGGGAGCCACTGAAGCTTTCTTT; CDR3aa: CASSLVRGATEAFF
v_gene: TRBV20-1; abundance: .; d_gene: .; j_gene: TRBJ2-3; CDR3nt: TGCAGTGCTAGAGTTCCGGGGATCACAGATACGCAGTATTTT; CDR3aa: CSARVPGITDTQYF
v_gene: TRBV28; abundance: .; d_gene: .; j_gene: TRBJ1-6; CDR3nt: TGTGCCAGTTGTTCGAGGGGAGGTAATTCACCCCTCCACTTT; CDR3aa: CASCSRGGNSPLHF
v_gene: TRBV7-9; abundance: .; d_gene: TRBD1; j_gene: TRBJ1-1; CDR3nt: TGTGCCAGCAGCCCGCTAGGGTATAGGGACAGGGGAGGCAACACTGAAGCTTTCTTT; CDR3aa: CASSPLGYRDRGGNTEAFF
v_gene: TRBV18; abundance: .; d_gene: .; j_gene: TRBJ1-1; CDR3nt: TGTGCCAGCTCACCAGTGAGGGACACTGAAGCTTTCTTT; CDR3aa: CASSPVRDTEAFF
v_gene: TRBV30; abundance: .; d_gene: TRBD1; j_gene: TRBJ2-3; CDR3nt: TGTGCCTGGAGTCGCCGGACAGGAAGAGGTGGAGATACGCAGTATTTT; CDR3aa: CAWSRRTGRGGDTQYF
v_gene: TRBV10-1; abundance: .; d_gene: .; j_gene: TRBJ2-5; CDR3nt: TGCGCCAGCAGTGGGGGCCGAGGGGACGGGGAGACCCAGTACTTC; CDR3aa: CASSGGRGDGETQYF
v_gene: TRBV11-2; abundance: few; d_gene: TRBD2; j_gene: TRBJ2-7; CDR3nt: TGTGCCAGCAGCTTAGGACTAGCCTCCTACGAGCAGTACTTC; CDR3aa: CASSLGLASYEQYF
v_gene: TRBV4-1; abundance: medium-sized; d_gene: .; j_gene: TRBJ2-3; CDR3nt: TGCGCCAGCAGCCAAGAAGTAGGACAGTACACAGATACGCAGTATTTT; CDR3aa: CASSQEVGQYTDTQYF